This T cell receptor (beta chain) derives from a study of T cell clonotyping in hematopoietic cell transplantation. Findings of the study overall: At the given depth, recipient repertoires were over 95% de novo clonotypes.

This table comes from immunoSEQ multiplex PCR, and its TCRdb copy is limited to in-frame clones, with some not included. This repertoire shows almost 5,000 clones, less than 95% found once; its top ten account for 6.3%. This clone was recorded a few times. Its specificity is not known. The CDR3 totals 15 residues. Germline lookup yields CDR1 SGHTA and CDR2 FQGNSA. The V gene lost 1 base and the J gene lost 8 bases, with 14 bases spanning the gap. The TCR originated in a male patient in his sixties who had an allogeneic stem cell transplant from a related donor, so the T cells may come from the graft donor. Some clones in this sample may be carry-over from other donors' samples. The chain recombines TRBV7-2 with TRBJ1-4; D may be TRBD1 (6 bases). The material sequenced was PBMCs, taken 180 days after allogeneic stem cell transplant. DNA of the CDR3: TGTGCCAGCAGCTTAGGGACAGTAGAGGGAGAAAAACTGTTTTTT. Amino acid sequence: CASSLGTVEGEKLFF.